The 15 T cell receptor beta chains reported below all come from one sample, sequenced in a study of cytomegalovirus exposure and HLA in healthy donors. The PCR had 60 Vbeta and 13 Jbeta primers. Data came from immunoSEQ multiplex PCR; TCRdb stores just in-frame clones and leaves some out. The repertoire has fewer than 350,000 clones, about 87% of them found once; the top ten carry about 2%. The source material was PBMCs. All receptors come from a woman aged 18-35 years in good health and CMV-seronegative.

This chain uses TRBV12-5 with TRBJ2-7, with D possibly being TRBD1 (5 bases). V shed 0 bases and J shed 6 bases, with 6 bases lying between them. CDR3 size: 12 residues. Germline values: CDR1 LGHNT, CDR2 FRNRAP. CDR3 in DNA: TGTGCTAGTGGTTTGGTAGACAGCGAGCAGTACTTC. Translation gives CASGLVDSEQYF.

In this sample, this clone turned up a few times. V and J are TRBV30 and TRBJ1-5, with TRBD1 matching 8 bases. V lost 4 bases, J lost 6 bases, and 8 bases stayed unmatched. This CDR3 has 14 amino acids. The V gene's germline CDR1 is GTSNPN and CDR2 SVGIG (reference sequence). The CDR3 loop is CAWTTGGGGQPQHF. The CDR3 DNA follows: TGTGCCTGGACTACAGGGGGAGGAGGTCAGCCCCAGCATTTT.

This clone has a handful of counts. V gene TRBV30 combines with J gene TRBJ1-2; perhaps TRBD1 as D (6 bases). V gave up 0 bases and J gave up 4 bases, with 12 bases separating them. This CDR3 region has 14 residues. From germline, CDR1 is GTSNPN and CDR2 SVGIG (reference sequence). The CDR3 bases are TGTGCCTGGAGTGTACGAACAGGGTCCTATGGCTACACCTTC. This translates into CAWSVRTGSYGYTF.

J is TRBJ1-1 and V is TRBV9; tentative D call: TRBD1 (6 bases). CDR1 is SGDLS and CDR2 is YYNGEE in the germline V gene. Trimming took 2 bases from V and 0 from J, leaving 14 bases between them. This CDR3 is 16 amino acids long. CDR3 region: CASSVHGQTMNTEAFF. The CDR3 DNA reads TGTGCCAGCAGCGTCCATGGACAGACCATGAACACTGAAGCTTTCTTT.

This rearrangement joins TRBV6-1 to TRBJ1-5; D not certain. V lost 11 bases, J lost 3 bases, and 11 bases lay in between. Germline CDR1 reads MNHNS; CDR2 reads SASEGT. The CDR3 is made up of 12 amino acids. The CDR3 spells CACGGNNQPQHF. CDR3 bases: TGTGCCTGCGGCGGGAACAATCAGCCCCAGCATTTT.

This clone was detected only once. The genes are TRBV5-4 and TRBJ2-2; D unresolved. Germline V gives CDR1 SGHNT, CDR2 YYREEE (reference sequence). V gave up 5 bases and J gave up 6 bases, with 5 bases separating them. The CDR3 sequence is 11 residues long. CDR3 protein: CASSFSGELFF. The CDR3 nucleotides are TGTGCCAGCAGTTTCTCCGGGGAGCTGTTTTTT.

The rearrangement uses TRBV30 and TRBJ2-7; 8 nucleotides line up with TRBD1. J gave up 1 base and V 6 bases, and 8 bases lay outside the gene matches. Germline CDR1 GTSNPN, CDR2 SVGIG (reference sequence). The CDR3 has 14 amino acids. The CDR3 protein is CACLRTGRSYEQYF. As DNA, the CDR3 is TGTGCCTGCCTTAGGACAGGGAGATCCTACGAGCAGTACTTC. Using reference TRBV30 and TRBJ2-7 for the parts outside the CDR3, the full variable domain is SQTIHQWPATLVQPVGSPLSLECTVEGTSNPNLYWYRQAAGRGLQLLFYSVGIGQISSEVPQNLSASRPQDRQFILSSKKLLLSDSGFYLCACLRTGRSYEQYFGPGTRLTVT.

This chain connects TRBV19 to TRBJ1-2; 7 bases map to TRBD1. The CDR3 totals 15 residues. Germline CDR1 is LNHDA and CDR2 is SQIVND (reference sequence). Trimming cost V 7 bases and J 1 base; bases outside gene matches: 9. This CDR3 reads CASIPTGTDNYGYTF. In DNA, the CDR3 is TGTGCCAGTATTCCTACCGGGACAGATAACTATGGCTACACCTTC. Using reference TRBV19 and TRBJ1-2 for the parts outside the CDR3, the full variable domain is DGGITQSPKYLFRKEGQNVTLSCEQNLNHDAMYWYRQDPGQGLRLIYYSQIVNDFQKGDIAEGYSVSREKKESFPLTVTSAQKNPTAFYLCASIPTGTDNYGYTFGSGTRLTVV.

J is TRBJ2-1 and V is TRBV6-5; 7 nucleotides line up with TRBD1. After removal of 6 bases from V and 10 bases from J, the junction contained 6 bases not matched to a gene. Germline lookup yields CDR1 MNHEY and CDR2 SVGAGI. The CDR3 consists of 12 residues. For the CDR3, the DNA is TGTGCCAGCAGCCAGGGGGTCAGGGAGCAGTTCTTC. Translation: CASSQGVREQFF.

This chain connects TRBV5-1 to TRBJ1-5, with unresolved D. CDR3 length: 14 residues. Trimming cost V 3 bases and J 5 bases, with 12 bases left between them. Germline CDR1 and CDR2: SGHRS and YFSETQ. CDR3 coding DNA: TGCGCCAGCAGCTGGACGGGAGGTGATCAGCCCCAGCATTTT. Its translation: CASSWTGGDQPQHF. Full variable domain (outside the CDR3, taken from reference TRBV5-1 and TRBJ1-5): KAGVTQTPRYLIKTRGQQVTLSCSPISGHRSVSWYQQTPGQGLQFLFEYFSETQRNKGNFPGRFSGRQFSNSRSEMNVSTLELGDSALYLCASSWTGGDQPQHFGDGTRLSIL.

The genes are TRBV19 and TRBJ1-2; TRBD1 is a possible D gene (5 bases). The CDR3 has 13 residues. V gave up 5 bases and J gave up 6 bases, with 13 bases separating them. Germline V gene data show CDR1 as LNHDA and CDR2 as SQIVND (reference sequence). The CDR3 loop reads CASSLTARDGYTF. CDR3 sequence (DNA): TGTGCCAGTAGTCTGACAGCAAGGGATGGCTACACCTTC.

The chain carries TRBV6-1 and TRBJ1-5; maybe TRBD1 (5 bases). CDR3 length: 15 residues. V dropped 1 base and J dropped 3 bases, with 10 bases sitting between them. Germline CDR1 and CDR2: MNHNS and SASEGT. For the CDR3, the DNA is TGTGCCAGCAGTGAAGTAGACAGATACAATCAGCCCCAGCATTTT. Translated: CASSEVDRYNQPQHF.

CDR3 in amino acids: CASRGGQGAPGANVLTF. The DNA for the CDR3 is TGTGCTAGTCGCGGGGGACAGGGGGCGCCTGGGGCCAACGTCCTGACTTTC. The chain combines TRBV12-5 with TRBJ2-6; 12 bases are a match to TRBD1. J gave up 2 bases and V 8 bases, and 7 bases lay outside the gene matches. Germline V gives CDR1 LGHNT, CDR2 FRNRAP. The CDR3 runs to 17 residues.

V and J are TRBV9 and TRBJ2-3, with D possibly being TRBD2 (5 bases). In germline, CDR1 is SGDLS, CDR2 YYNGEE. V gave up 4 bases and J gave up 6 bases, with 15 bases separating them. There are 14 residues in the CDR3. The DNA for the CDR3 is TGTGCCAGCAGCTCCGGAGGATCGGGGGATACGCAGTATTTT. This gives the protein CASSSGGSGDTQYF.

The CDR3, as DNA: TGTGCCAGCACCCAAGCAGGGGGTTTGAACACTGAAGCTTTCTTT. It codes for CASTQAGGLNTEAFF. The chain combines TRBV2 with TRBJ1-1, with 7 positions matching TRBD1. This CDR3 region has 15 residues. Trimming removed 7 bases from V and 0 bases from J; junction bases left unmatched: 8. Germline V gene lookup returns CDR1 SNHLY and CDR2 FYNNEI.